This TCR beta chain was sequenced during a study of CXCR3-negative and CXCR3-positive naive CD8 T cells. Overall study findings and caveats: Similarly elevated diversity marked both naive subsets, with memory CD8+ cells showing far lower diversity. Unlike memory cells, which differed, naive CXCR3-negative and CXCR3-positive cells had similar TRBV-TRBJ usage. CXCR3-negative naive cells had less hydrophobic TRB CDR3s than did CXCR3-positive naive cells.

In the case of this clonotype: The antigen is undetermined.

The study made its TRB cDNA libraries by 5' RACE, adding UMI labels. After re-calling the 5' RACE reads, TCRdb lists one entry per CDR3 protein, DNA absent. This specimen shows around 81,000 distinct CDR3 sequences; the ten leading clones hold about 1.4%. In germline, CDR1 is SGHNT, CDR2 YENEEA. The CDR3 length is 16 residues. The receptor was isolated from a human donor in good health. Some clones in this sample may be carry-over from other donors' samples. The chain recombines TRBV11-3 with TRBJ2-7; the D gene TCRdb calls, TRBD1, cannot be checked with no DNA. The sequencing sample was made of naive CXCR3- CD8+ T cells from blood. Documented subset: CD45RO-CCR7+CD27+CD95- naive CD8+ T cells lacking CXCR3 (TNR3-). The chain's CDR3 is CASSSSRDRGFDEQYF.